This entry lists 27 T cell receptor beta chains sequenced from one sample in a study of siplizumab effects on memory and regulatory T cells. Data came from immunoSEQ multiplex PCR; TCRdb stores just in-frame clones and leaves some out. The sample holds about 100,000 clones, around 93% seen once. The sequenced sample was non-Treg CD4+ T cells sorted from blood. The receptors were gathered from a human donor in good health.

The rearrangement uses TRBV10-3 and TRBJ2-3; D is possibly TRBD2 (5 bases). V lost 6 bases and J 4 bases, leaving 11 bases between the germline ends. Per germline, CDR1 ENHRY and CDR2 SYGVKD. The CDR3 has 13 residues. The CDR3 sequence: CAIREGVADTQYF. In DNA, the CDR3 is TGTGCCATCAGAGAGGGAGTCGCAGATACGCAGTATTTT.

The rearrangement joins TRBV27 to TRBJ2-1; the match to TRBD1 covers 7 bases. The V gene end was trimmed by 6 bases and the J gene end by 8 bases; junction bases not matched to a gene: 7. This CDR3 is built from 13 residues. Germline V gives CDR1 MNHEY, CDR2 SMNVEV (reference sequence). CDR3 coding DNA: TGTGCCAGCAGCTTCACAGGGGATTATGAGCAGTTCTTC. Protein: CASSFTGDYEQFF.

The V and J genes are TRBV14 and TRBJ2-1; 8 nucleotides agree with TRBD2. Germline V lookup: CDR1 SGHDN, CDR2 FVKESK. The V gene end was trimmed by 1 base and the J gene end by 9 bases; junction bases not matched to a gene: 14. This CDR3 has 17 residues. CDR3 coding DNA: TGTGCCAGCAGCCAAGTCTGGACTAGCACCAGGCAGGGTGAGCAGTTCTTC. This gives the protein CASSQVWTSTRQGEQFF.

J is TRBJ2-7 and V is TRBV27, with D possibly being TRBD1 (7 bases). The germline V and J ends were trimmed by 5 bases and 7 bases, with 15 bases remaining between them. The germline V gene encodes CDR1 MNHEY and CDR2 SMNVEV (reference sequence). The CDR3 contains 13 residues. CDR3 amino acids: CASSLLTGREQYF. CDR3 DNA: TGTGCCAGCAGTCTCCTGACAGGGAGGGAGCAGTACTTC.

V usage is TRBV6-5 and J usage is TRBJ1-2; TRBD1 is a possible D gene (6 bases). This CDR3 is 12 amino acids long. CDR1 is MNHEY, CDR2 SVGAGI, per germline. Trimming removed 5 bases at V and 8 bases at J, with 12 bases between. The CDR3 bases are TGTGCCAGCAGTGGGGGCTCATTAGGCTACACCTTC. Translating gives CASSGGSLGYTF.

The chain couples TRBV9 to TRBJ1-1; 9 nucleotides align to TRBD1. V was pared by 3 bases and J by 2 bases, with 8 bases of the junction left unmatched. CDR1 SGDLS and CDR2 YYNGEE come from the germline V gene. This CDR3 contains 16 residues. This CDR3 is CASSARGQGGNTEAFF. The CDR3 nucleotides are TGTGCCAGCAGCGCGAGGGGACAGGGAGGAAACACTGAAGCTTTCTTT.

This chain uses TRBV18 with TRBJ2-3, with TRBD1 identical over 12 bases. CDR1 is KGHSH, CDR2 LQKENI, per germline. The CDR3 contains 17 residues. V lost 3 bases and J lost 6; bases outside the gene matches: 10. The CDR3 is CASSPSRDRGQWDTQYF. In DNA, the CDR3 is TGTGCCAGCTCACCTTCCCGGGACAGGGGGCAGTGGGATACGCAGTATTTT.

This clone was picked up one time. The rearrangement uses TRBV5-1 and TRBJ1-1, with D unresolved. The CDR3 runs to 13 residues. Germline CDR1 and CDR2: SGHRS and YFSETQ. V lost 1 base to trimming and J lost 1 base, with 5 bases between them. The CDR3 DNA sequence: TGCGCCAGCAGCTTGTGGCGGAACACTGAAGCTTTCTTT. It encodes CASSLWRNTEAFF.

The chain links TRBV11-2 to TRBJ1-2; no reliable D call. V was trimmed by 5 bases and J by 0 bases, leaving 4 bases between them. This CDR3 is built from 12 residues. The germline CDR1 and CDR2 sequences are SGHAT and FQNNGV. The CDR3 nucleotides read TGTGCCAGCAGCCTTTCTAACTATGGCTACACCTTC. This gives the protein CASSLSNYGYTF. Using reference TRBV11-2 and TRBJ1-2 for the parts outside the CDR3, the full variable domain is EAGVAQSPRYKIIEKRQSVAFWCNPISGHATLYWYQQILGQGPKLLIQFQNNGVVDDSQLPKDRFSAERLKGVDSTLKIQPAKLEDSAVYLCASSLSNYGYTFGSGTRLTVV.

The V call is TRBV27, the J call TRBJ2-4; D ambiguous. Trimming stripped 0 bases from V and 0 bases from J, with 3 bases between. Germline CDR1 reads MNHEY; CDR2 reads SMNVEV (reference sequence). The CDR3 totals 14 residues. CDR3 sequence (DNA): TGTGCCAGCAGTTTATCCCAAGCCAAAAACATTCAGTACTTC. It is translated as CASSLSQAKNIQYF.

V is TRBV5-4 and J is TRBJ1-1; D call uncertain. This CDR3 region has 12 residues. Trimming removed 0 bases from V and 10 bases from J, with 10 bases in between. The germline CDR1 and CDR2 sequences are SGHNT and YYREEE (reference sequence). The CDR3 reads CASSLDGLGAFF. The DNA of the CDR3 is TGTGCCAGCAGCTTGGACGGTCTCGGAGCTTTCTTT.

This clone was detected once. V is TRBV5-5 and J is TRBJ2-3; 7 nucleotides align to TRBD2. V was clipped by 9 bases and J by 4 bases; unmatched bases: 8. Germline CDR1 SGHKS, CDR2 YYEKEE (reference sequence). There are 13 residues in the CDR3. The CDR3 reads CATELGGADTQYF. CDR3 sequence (DNA): TGTGCCACCGAACTTGGGGGGGCAGATACGCAGTATTTT.

V is TRBV27 and J is TRBJ2-5; no reliable D call. Trimming took 0 bases from V and 9 from J, leaving 11 bases between them. The CDR3 spans 13 residues. Looked up from germline, CDR1 is MNHEY and CDR2 is SMNVEV (reference sequence). This CDR3 is CASSLSQEGAQYF. CDR3 bases: TGTGCCAGCAGTTTATCGCAAGAAGGAGCCCAGTACTTC.

The CDR3 nucleotides are TGCAGCGTCGACGACACGGGTACCTTCGGGGGGAAACTGTTTTTT. Protein: CSVDDTGTFGGKLFF. The chain couples TRBV29-1 to TRBJ1-4; possible D gene TRBD1, 5 bases. CDR1 and CDR2 from the germline V gene are SQVTM and ANQGSEA. V lost 6 bases and J 11 bases, leaving 25 bases between the germline ends. The CDR3 has 15 amino acids.

In the case of this clone: Other DNA sequences in this specimen translate into the identical CDR3. The rearrangement links TRBV2 to TRBJ1-1; D might be TRBD1 (6 bases). V lost 5 bases and J lost 0, with 10 bases in between. The CDR3 has 14 amino acids. CDR1 is SNHLY, CDR2 FYNNEI, per germline. The DNA for the CDR3 is TGTGCCAGCAGTTTGCAGGGGATGAACACTGAAGCTTTCTTT. This codes for CASSLQGMNTEAFF.

V gene TRBV10-1 combines with J gene TRBJ1-1, with D possibly TRBD1 on 6 matching bases. This CDR3 comprises 12 residues. From germline, CDR1 is WNHNN and CDR2 SYGVQD (reference sequence). V dropped 8 bases and J dropped 5 bases, with 12 bases sitting between them. This chain's CDR3 is CASEQGWTEAFF. For the CDR3, the DNA is TGCGCCAGCGAACAGGGTTGGACTGAAGCTTTCTTT.

This clone was seen just once. The V and J genes are TRBV7-3 and TRBJ2-5; 9 positions match TRBD1. TRBJ2-7 explains the end of the DNA better; the J call may be wrong. CDR3 size: 17 residues. The germline V gene encodes CDR1 SGHTA and CDR2 FQGTGA. The CDR3 loop is CASSLNPLGTGTGEQYF. The CDR3 DNA sequence: TGTGCCAGCAGCTTAAACCCCTTGGGGACAGGGACGGGCGAGCAGTACTTC.

This clone was seen only a few times. The rearrangement joins TRBV4-1 to TRBJ1-2; D is perhaps TRBD1 (6 bases). The V end lost 4 bases, the J end lost 0 bases, and 12 bases lay between the germline ends. This CDR3 contains 15 residues. From germline, CDR1 is MGHRA and CDR2 YSYEKL. The DNA of the CDR3 is TGCGCCAGCAGCCCCAGACAGGATACTAACTATGGCTACACCTTC. Protein: CASSPRQDTNYGYTF.

The rearrangement links TRBV6-4 to TRBJ2-1, with 12 bases identical to TRBD1. With 6 bases clipped from V and 5 bases from J, the junction kept 5 bases outside the gene matches. Germline V gives CDR1 MRHNA, CDR2 SNTAGT. CDR3 length equals 15 residues. As DNA, the CDR3 is TGTGCCAGCAGGGTGGGACAGGGGGCAAACAATGAGCAGTTCTTC. It translates to CASRVGQGANNEQFF.

The rearrangement joins TRBV5-4 to TRBJ2-3, with 9 bases identical to TRBD2. Germline V CDR1 and CDR2: SGHNT, YYREEE (reference sequence). After removal of 4 bases from V and 3 bases from J, the junction contained 9 bases not matched to a gene. The CDR3 has 16 amino acids. DNA for the CDR3: TGTGCCAGCAGCCCGACCGGGACTAGCTTTACAGATACGCAGTATTTT. This translates into CASSPTGTSFTDTQYF.

This sequence joins TRBV5-5 and TRBJ2-1; 10 bases agree with TRBD2. This CDR3 has 15 residues. After removal of 4 bases from V and 2 bases from J, the junction contained 3 bases not matched to a gene. Germline V lookup: CDR1 SGHKS, CDR2 YYEKEE (reference sequence). The CDR3 reads CASSPLAGPYNEQFF. The CDR3 bases are TGTGCCAGCAGCCCACTAGCGGGGCCCTACAATGAGCAGTTCTTC.

V is TRBV19 and J is TRBJ1-3; 7 nucleotides agree with TRBD1. V lost 8 bases, J lost 1 base, and 5 bases stayed unmatched. CDR3 length: 14 amino acids. Germline V CDR1 and CDR2: LNHDA, SQIVND (reference sequence). In nucleotides, the CDR3 is TGTGCCAGTGCAGGGGGGGCTTCTGGAAACACCATATATTTT. Amino acid sequence: CASAGGASGNTIYF.

The CDR3 protein is CASSFLTRETGELFF. The CDR3 region has the DNA TGTGCCAGCAGCTTCCTGACTAGAGAAACCGGGGAGCTGTTTTTT. The chain carries TRBV5-6 and TRBJ2-2; D is possibly TRBD2 (6 bases). This CDR3 comprises 15 residues. The germline V gene has CDR1 SGHDT and CDR2 YYEEEE. V gave up 2 bases and J gave up 5 bases, with 13 bases separating them.

The chain has TRBV7-2 and TRBJ2-1; 10 bases line up with TRBD2. Germline CDR1 SGHTA, CDR2 FQGNSA. CDR3 length: 16 residues. V gave up 5 bases and J gave up 9 bases; unmatched junction bases: 13. The CDR3 here is CASSPWASGSWSEQFF. As DNA, the CDR3 is TGTGCCAGCAGCCCCTGGGCTAGCGGGAGTTGGAGTGAGCAGTTCTTC.

This rearrangement joins TRBV19 to TRBJ2-5, with 7 bases identical to TRBD1. This CDR3 has 14 amino acids. Germline trimming cut 4 bases from V and 1 base from J; bases unmatched to any gene: 3. Germline V gene sequence: CDR1 LNHDA, CDR2 SQIVND (reference sequence). The CDR3 protein is CASSRRQGQETQYF. CDR3 DNA sequence: TGTGCCAGTAGTAGACGACAGGGCCAAGAGACCCAGTACTTC.

The genes are TRBV11-2 and TRBJ1-1, with D hard to call. The CDR3 is 12 amino acids. Trimming left V 3 bases short and J 10 bases short, with 12 bases between. In germline, CDR1 is SGHAT, CDR2 FQNNGV. CDR3 sequence (DNA): TGTGCCAGCAGCTTCAATGGAGATGTAGCTTTCTTT. Translation: CASSFNGDVAFF.

V and J are TRBV7-8 and TRBJ2-2; 11 nucleotides align to TRBD2. There are 18 residues in the CDR3. The V and J ends lost 3 bases and 1 base, in that order; junction bases with no gene match: 7. Germline V lookup: CDR1 SGHVS, CDR2 FQNEAQ. CDR3 loop: CASSFVAGGRRNTGELFF. CDR3 nucleotides: TGTGCCAGCAGCTTTGTAGCGGGAGGGAGGAGGAACACCGGGGAGCTGTTTTTT.